This TCR beta chain was found in a study of cytomegalovirus exposure and HLA in healthy donors. On the study more broadly: Genetic ancestry analysis placed around four fifths of the roughly 400 donors that were genotyped in the Caucasian-associated cluster.

The CDR3 has 16 residues. The V end was cut by 0 bases, the J end by 1 base, with 11 bases between. Germline assignment: CDR1 SGDLS and CDR2 YYNGEE. Regarding the study as a whole: Reported performance of the classifier showed diagnosis of cytomegalovirus status with high specificity and sensitivity. What a later analysis reportedly showed was that an Asian-associated ancestry cluster had fewer N-insertions than the roughly 700-donor mean.

The PCR was carried out with 60 Vbeta primers and 13 Jbeta primers. Clones were read by immunoSEQ multiplex PCR, and TCRdb kept only the in-frame ones, dropping some. The sample yields 80,000 to 100,000 clones, roughly four fifths seen once. Comments on this clone: Antigen unknown.

The sequenced material came from PBMCs. This clonotype originated in a man between 35 and 55 years old in good health and CMV-seropositive. This rearrangement joins TRBV9 to TRBJ2-1; D may be TRBD1 (6 bases). CDR3 sequence (DNA): TGTGCCAGCAGCGTAGGAAGTGACAGGTCCTACAATGAGCAGTTCTTC. As protein: CASSVGSDRSYNEQFF.